This entry lists 3 T cell receptor beta chains sequenced from one sample in a study of cytomegalovirus exposure and HLA in healthy donors. Libraries were prepared by immunoSEQ multiplex PCR; TCRdb keeps only in-frame clonotypes and omits some of them. The repertoire has 150,000 to 170,000 clones, 75% to 90% of them found once; the top ten carry 20% to 25%. Sample: PBMCs. These receptor sequences come from a man younger than 35 in good health and CMV-seropositive.

Only one count was recorded for this clone. CDR3 nucleotides: TGTGCCAGCAGCGCCCCCGGGACTAACCATAACAATGAGCAGTTCTTC. It specifies CASSAPGTNHNNEQFF. The chain links TRBV9 to TRBJ2-1; the match to TRBD2 covers 7 bases. The trim removed 3 bases at V and 5 bases at J, leaving 11 bases unmatched. The CDR3 sequence is 16 residues long. Germline loops: CDR1 SGDLS, CDR2 YYNGEE.

The rearrangement links TRBV27 to TRBJ1-3; 7 bases map to TRBD1. CDR1 and CDR2 from the germline V gene are MNHEY and SMNVEV (reference sequence). The CDR3 loop spans 16 amino acids. V dropped 0 bases and J dropped 4; count of bases not matched to a gene: 6. The CDR3 sequence is CASSLSLGGQGNTIYF. The DNA for the CDR3 is TGTGCCAGCAGTTTATCGCTTGGGGGACAGGGAAACACCATATATTTT.

J is TRBJ2-1 and V is TRBV13; TRBD2 is a possible D gene (5 bases). Trimming took 5 bases from V and 6 from J, leaving 17 bases between them. This CDR3 is built from 15 residues. Germline values: CDR1 PRHDT, CDR2 FYEKMQ (reference sequence). As DNA, the CDR3 is TGTGCCAGCAGCCAAGAGGGTAGGTTCCCCAATGAGCAGTTCTTC. It encodes CASSQEGRFPNEQFF. Filled out from reference TRBV13 and TRBJ2-1, the complete variable domain reads AAGVIQSPRHLIKEKRETATLKCYPIPRHDTVYWYQQGPGQDPQFLISFYEKMQSDKGSIPDRFSAQQFSDYHSELNMSSLELGDSALYFCASSQEGRFPNEQFFGPGTRLTVL.